The 30 T cell receptor beta chains in this list originate from one sample, sequenced in a study of cytomegalovirus exposure and HLA in healthy donors. The PCR contained 60 Vbeta and 13 Jbeta primers. Libraries were prepared by immunoSEQ multiplex PCR; TCRdb keeps only in-frame clonotypes and omits some of them. This table has around 140,000 clones, under 10% appearing once. Sequencing was done on a sample of PBMCs. These receptor sequences come from a woman aged 40 to 50 in good health and CMV-seropositive.

The chain links TRBV7-9 to TRBJ1-6; D unclear. Germline V lookup: CDR1 SEHNR, CDR2 FQNEAQ (reference sequence). The CDR3 runs to 13 residues. With 6 bases removed from V and 2 bases from J, the gap between germline ends came to 5 bases. The CDR3 coding sequence is TGTGCCAGCAGACAAGCCTATAATTCACCCCTCCACTTT. This gives the protein CASRQAYNSPLHF.

The chain links TRBV18 to TRBJ2-6, with a weak D call TRBD2 (5 bases). The CDR3 runs 17 residues. CDR1 is KGHSH and CDR2 is LQKENI in the germline V gene. V was cut by 1 base and J by 2 bases, with 12 bases left in between. CDR3 coding DNA: TGTGCCAGCTCACCACAGCGCCGGGATCCTGGGGCCAACGTCCTGACTTTC. Amino acids: CASSPQRRDPGANVLTF.

The genes are TRBV16 and TRBJ1-4, with D possibly being TRBD1 (6 bases). V gave up 4 bases and J gave up 7 bases, with 13 bases separating them. CDR1 and CDR2 (germline): KGHSY, FQNENV. The CDR3 runs to 14 residues. CDR3 sequence: CASSPSGASEKLFF. In DNA, the CDR3 is TGTGCCAGCAGCCCTTCAGGGGCCTCTGAAAAACTGTTTTTT.

This clone was seen a handful of times. The DNA for the CDR3 is TGTGCCAGCAGCGTCCGGGACAGGGTAATTTACGAGCAGTACTTC. Its protein is CASSVRDRVIYEQYF. The rearrangement links TRBV5-6 to TRBJ2-7, with 9 nucleotides matching TRBD1. The V and J ends lost 4 bases and 4 bases, in that order; junction bases with no gene match: 9. This CDR3 is 15 amino acids long. The germline CDR1 and CDR2 sequences are SGHDT and YYEEEE.

The chain links TRBV6-4 to TRBJ2-4; TRBD1 matches 9 bases. V lost 5 bases to trimming and J lost 0 bases; unmatched junction nucleotides: 14. This CDR3 comprises 19 residues. Germline CDR1 reads MRHNA; CDR2 reads SNTAGT. The CDR3 bases are TGTGCCAGCAGTCTAAACCGGGACAGGGCTCAATTAGCCAAAAACATTCAGTACTTC. This gives the protein CASSLNRDRAQLAKNIQYF.

The sample holds a few counts of this clone. The chain recombines TRBV1 with TRBJ1-4; the table's D gene call, TRBD1, was not cross checked with the DNA. TRBV1 is deemed a pseudogene. The CDR3 has 19 amino acids. The CDR3, as DNA: TGCACCAGCAGAGTCTCTCGGGGACAGGGGGCCTTGACTAATGAAAAACTGTTTTTT. It specifies CTSRVSRGQGALTNEKLFF.

This clone was seen a few times. The chain carries TRBV2 and TRBJ1-3; TRBD1 is a possible D gene (5 bases). Trimming took off 2 bases at V and 0 bases at J, with 11 bases between the two ends. CDR1 and CDR2 (germline): SNHLY, FYNNEI. The CDR3 is 16 residues long. CDR3 loop: CASSEQGRTSGNTIYF. The CDR3 DNA reads as TGTGCCAGCAGTGAACAGGGCAGGACCTCTGGAAACACCATATATTTT.

The chain employs TRBV5-4 and TRBJ2-1; 9 bases align to TRBD2. There are 14 residues in the CDR3. Per germline, CDR1 SGHNT and CDR2 YYREEE (reference sequence). After removal of 0 bases from V and 13 bases from J, the junction contained 8 bases not matched to a gene. The CDR3 region is CASSLGDWRGGQFF. Here the CDR3 DNA reads TGTGCCAGCAGCTTGGGGGACTGGCGGGGGGGACAGTTCTTC.

In this sample, this clone turned up a few times. The chain is built from TRBV5-6 and TRBJ1-2; weak D call: TRBD1 (6 bases). The CDR3 covers 14 residues. The germline gives CDR1 SGHDT, CDR2 YYEEEE. Trimming left V 1 base short and J 2 bases short, with 9 bases between. CDR3 coding DNA: TGTGCCAGCAGCTTGAGCGGACAGAACTATGGCTACACCTTC. Translation: CASSLSGQNYGYTF.

This clone was counted only a few times. The J gene is TRBJ1-6, the V gene TRBV10-3; 8 bases are a match to TRBD1. Germline-derived CDR1 and CDR2 are ENHRY and SYGVKD. CDR3 size: 14 residues. Trimming cost V 6 bases and J 7 bases; bases outside gene matches: 5. CDR3 loop: CAISRTGNNSPLHF. In DNA form, the CDR3 reads TGTGCCATCAGCAGGACAGGGAACAATTCACCCCTCCACTTT.

V is TRBV2 and J is TRBJ1-5, with TRBD1 matching 7 bases. This CDR3 comprises 14 residues. Germline assignment: CDR1 SNHLY and CDR2 FYNNEI. V dropped 3 bases and J dropped 5; count of bases not matched to a gene: 4. CDR3 in DNA: TGTGCCAGCAGTGACACAGGGGAGGATCAGCCCCAGCATTTT. It yields the protein CASSDTGEDQPQHF.

There are a few counts of this clone. This chain uses TRBV6-5 with TRBJ1-4; D gene uncertain. Trimming left V 2 bases short and J 10 bases short, with 8 bases between. CDR3 size: 12 residues. CDR1 is MNHEY and CDR2 is SVGAGI in the germline V gene. In nucleotides, the CDR3 is TGTGCCAGCAGTTACGATCGGGGAAAACTGTTTTTT. Its protein product is CASSYDRGKLFF.

The chain recombines TRBV7-8 with TRBJ1-5; a possible D gene is TRBD1 (5 bases). Trimming took off 5 bases at V and 6 bases at J, with 14 bases between the two ends. Germline assignment: CDR1 SGHVS and CDR2 FQNEAQ. This CDR3 is built from 14 residues. The CDR3 here is CASSLRQITQPQHF. The CDR3 nucleotides are TGTGCCAGCAGCCTCAGACAGATCACTCAGCCCCAGCATTTT.

V is TRBV7-9 and J is TRBJ1-1, with D possibly TRBD1 on 6 matching bases. CDR1 is SEHNR, CDR2 FQNEAQ, per germline (reference sequence). V lost 5 bases, J lost 4 bases, and 14 bases lay in between. CDR3 size: 14 residues. CDR3: CASSGRTGFTEAFF. The CDR3 nucleotides are TGTGCCAGCAGCGGCCGCACAGGGTTCACTGAAGCTTTCTTT.

A few counts support this clone. The CDR3, as DNA: TGCGCCAGCAGCTTGTCGTATCGGGGATTAGACACAGATACGCAGTATTTT. Translation: CASSLSYRGLDTDTQYF. The chain uses TRBV5-1 and TRBJ2-3; D perhaps matches TRBD2 (5 bases). V lost 1 base, J lost 2 bases, and 17 bases lay in between. CDR1 is SGHRS, CDR2 YFSETQ, per germline. This CDR3 is 17 amino acids long.

V and J are TRBV9 and TRBJ2-3; D might be TRBD2 (5 bases). The CDR3 is 15 residues long. Germline CDR1 reads SGDLS; CDR2 reads YYNGEE. Deletions cut 3 bases from V and 1 base from J, with 12 bases between. For the CDR3, the DNA is TGTGCCAGCAGCGGGACTCTAATGGGCACAGATACGCAGTATTTT. Translated: CASSGTLMGTDTQYF. Looking up the rest from reference TRBV9 and TRBJ2-3 gives the full variable domain: DSGVTQTPKHLITATGQRVTLRCSPRSGDLSVYWYQQSLDQGLQFLIQYYNGEERAKGNILERFSAQQFPDLHSELNLSSLELGDSALYFCASSGTLMGTDTQYFGPGTRLTVL.

This clone was observed a few times. The rearrangement uses TRBV5-1 and TRBJ2-3, with D perhaps matching TRBD2 (7 bases). The V and J ends lost 0 bases and 2 bases respectively, with 16 bases between them. The V gene's germline CDR1 is SGHRS and CDR2 YFSETQ. The CDR3 has 17 amino acids. CDR3 amino acids: CASSLGSAGAYTDTQYF. For the CDR3, the DNA is TGCGCCAGCAGCTTGGGATCTGCGGGGGCCTACACAGATACGCAGTATTTT.

The chain employs TRBV6-5 and TRBJ1-4, with D tentatively TRBD1 (6 bases). The germline gives CDR1 MNHEY, CDR2 SVGAGI. The CDR3 contains 15 residues. Trimming took 2 bases from V and 7 from J, leaving 14 bases between them. CDR3 DNA: TGTGCCAGCAGTTACGGTGGCAGGGGATTTGAAAAACTGTTTTTT. It encodes CASSYGGRGFEKLFF.

This clone showed up just a few times. This chain joins TRBV19 and TRBJ1-3; tentatively, D is TRBD1 (6 bases). Trimming left V 6 bases short and J 2 bases short, with 14 bases between. This CDR3 contains 15 residues. The germline V gene encodes CDR1 LNHDA and CDR2 SQIVND (reference sequence). In nucleotides, the CDR3 is TGTGCCAGTAGCCGTAAGACAGGCGCTGGAAACACCATATATTTT. It specifies CASSRKTGAGNTIYF. Full variable domain (rest looked up from reference TRBV19 and TRBJ1-3): DGGITQSPKYLFRKEGQNVTLSCEQNLNHDAMYWYRQDPGQGLRLIYYSQIVNDFQKGDIAEGYSVSREKKESFPLTVTSAQKNPTAFYLCASSRKTGAGNTIYFGEGSWLTVV.

The chain uses TRBV29-1 and TRBJ2-2; D perhaps matches TRBD1 (5 bases). The germline gives CDR1 SQVTM, CDR2 ANQGSEA. V shed 3 bases and J shed 0 bases, with 17 bases lying between them. CDR3 size: 17 residues. The CDR3 coding sequence is TGCAGCGTTGACCGGCAGGGTCAACTACCGAACACCGGGGAGCTGTTTTTT. Translating it yields CSVDRQGQLPNTGELFF.

The chain combines TRBV11-1 with TRBJ1-2, with D uncertain. V was pared by 5 bases and J by 2 bases, with 9 bases between. This CDR3 has 13 residues. Germline V gives CDR1 SGHAT, CDR2 FQDESV (reference sequence). CDR3 protein: CASSDPGNYGYTF. The DNA for the CDR3 is TGTGCCAGCAGCGACCCCGGGAACTATGGCTACACCTTC.

This chain links TRBV5-1 with TRBJ2-7; D possibly corresponds to TRBD2 (6 bases). Germline CDR1 reads SGHRS; CDR2 reads YFSETQ. Trimming took 0 bases from V and 3 from J, leaving 7 bases between them. The CDR3 has 13 residues. This chain's CDR3 is CASSLVGGYEQYF. In nucleotides, the CDR3 is TGCGCCAGCAGCTTGGTCGGGGGCTACGAGCAGTACTTC. The variable domain in full, completed from reference TRBV5-1 and TRBJ2-7, reads KAGVTQTPRYLIKTRGQQVTLSCSPISGHRSVSWYQQTPGQGLQFLFEYFSETQRNKGNFPGRFSGRQFSNSRSEMNVSTLELGDSALYLCASSLVGGYEQYFGPGTRLTVT.

A few counts support this clone. The V call is TRBV2, the J call TRBJ2-1; maybe TRBD1 (6 bases). Germline-derived CDR1 and CDR2 are SNHLY and FYNNEI. Trimming shortened V by 6 bases and J by 4 bases, and 16 bases separated the two germline ends. CDR3 size: 15 residues. The CDR3 DNA reads as TGTGCCAGCAGCCCGACAGGTAAACTGTACAATGAGCAGTTCTTC. Amino acids: CASSPTGKLYNEQFF.

V is TRBV9 and J is TRBJ1-1, with 10 positions matching TRBD1. This CDR3 region has 14 residues. Germline lookup yields CDR1 SGDLS and CDR2 YYNGEE. V gave up 4 bases and J gave up 4 bases; unmatched junction bases: 4. The DNA of the CDR3 is TGTGCCAGCAGCTTAGGGACAGGGGCCACTGAAGCTTTCTTT. It specifies CASSLGTGATEAFF.

The CDR3 here is CASSHTGVWEAFF. The DNA of the CDR3 is TGTGCCAGTAGCCATACAGGGGTATGGGAAGCTTTCTTT. The gene calls are TRBV19 and TRBJ1-1, with 7 bases aligning to TRBD1. From germline, CDR1 is LNHDA and CDR2 SQIVND (reference sequence). After removal of 6 bases from V and 8 bases from J, the junction contained 9 bases not matched to a gene. The CDR3 is 13 residues long.

The chain combines TRBV19 with TRBJ1-5; a weak D match, TRBD1 (6 bases). This CDR3 spans 15 amino acids. Between the trimmed V and J ends, which lost 1 base and 3 bases, there was a span of 10 bases. From germline, CDR1 is LNHDA and CDR2 SQIVND (reference sequence). The CDR3 reads CASSIGQGYNQPQHF. The CDR3 region has the DNA TGTGCCAGTAGTATAGGTCAGGGGTACAATCAGCCCCAGCATTTT.

The table lists this clone with a few counts. J is TRBJ2-5 and V is TRBV6-6, with 9 bases identical to TRBD1. Germline V gives CDR1 MNHNY, CDR2 SVGAGI (reference sequence). The CDR3 is made up of 16 amino acids. Trimming removed 1 base from V and 1 base from J; junction bases left unmatched: 4. The CDR3 bases are TGTGCCAGCAGTTACTGGACAGGGGTTTTCCAAGAGACCCAGTACTTC. Encoded protein: CASSYWTGVFQETQYF.

The chain employs TRBV11-2 and TRBJ1-4; 10 nucleotides align to TRBD1. The CDR3 has 15 residues. From germline, CDR1 is SGHAT and CDR2 FQNNGV. The V and J ends lost 5 bases and 8 bases, in that order; junction bases with no gene match: 8. CDR3 DNA: TGTGCCAGCAGCCGCGACAGGGGGCAAGGGGAAAAACTGTTTTTT. It encodes CASSRDRGQGEKLFF.

This clone has more than one count but fewer than ten. The J gene is TRBJ2-2, the V gene TRBV5-4; D may be TRBD2 (6 bases). The CDR3 is made up of 17 amino acids. CDR1 SGHNT and CDR2 YYREEE come from the germline V gene (reference sequence). Trimming pared 0 bases from V and 3 bases from J, leaving 15 bases between. DNA of the CDR3: TGTGCCAGCAGCTTGGAGGCATCCCGGGGGTACACCGGGGAGCTGTTTTTT. Its protein product is CASSLEASRGYTGELFF.

The CDR3 sequence: CASSLDWSKQGTDTQYF. CDR3 nucleotide sequence: TGTGCCAGCAGCTTAGATTGGTCGAAGCAAGGCACAGATACGCAGTATTTT. The rearrangement joins TRBV7-6 to TRBJ2-3, with D unresolved. CDR1 and CDR2 (germline): SGHVS, FNYEAQ. The CDR3 covers 17 residues. The V end lost 1 base, the J end lost 1 base, and 15 bases lay between the germline ends.